This T cell receptor beta chain is drawn from a study of beta chain features in type 1 diabetes. CDR1 SGHRS and CDR2 YFSETQ come from the germline V gene. The CDR3 has 15 residues. V was shortened by 4 bases and J by 9 bases, with 20 bases between the two germline ends. Findings and caveats of the study: Cells expressing TCR highly could be over-represented by cDNA sequencing. All four CD4+ subsets of Type 1 diabetes patients contained TCRB CDR3s that were moderately but significantly shorter.

Sequencing targeted expressed TCRB transcripts, as all isolated RNA had been reverse transcribed. Measured with immunoSEQ multiplex PCR; TCRdb has only the in-frame clones, and not every one. The sample records more than 300,000 clones, approximately 9.9% being singletons. This clone appeared a few times. Its antigen is unknown. The sample was central memory CD4+ T cells from blood. This rearrangement joins TRBV5-1 to TRBJ2-1, with D tentatively TRBD1 (6 bases). The TCR sequence derives from a man younger than 45 with type 1 diabetes. CDR3 in amino acids: CASSPGWTEAVEQFF. The CDR3 bases are TGCGCCAGCAGCCCCGGTTGGACAGAAGCGGTTGAGCAGTTCTTC. The full variable domain, its missing parts supplied by reference TRBV5-1 and TRBJ2-1, is KAGVTQTPRYLIKTRGQQVTLSCSPISGHRSVSWYQQTPGQGLQFLFEYFSETQRNKGNFPGRFSGRQFSNSRSEMNVSTLELGDSALYLCASSPGWTEAVEQFFGPGTRLTVL.